This TCR beta chain came from a study of blood T cell repertoires in COVID-19. Overall study: The United States, Italy and Spain were the sources of the acute and convalescent COVID-19 samples. Nucleic acid was either cDNA or gDNA, and it came from T cells, B-cell-depleted T cells, or PBMCs.

In the authors' methods: Estimation of nucleated cell counts was performed using reference gene primer amplification. The repertoire was sequenced with immunoSEQ multiplex PCR; TCRdb's copy has only in-frame clones and lacks some. V and J calls and clone size follow that table, whereas D and trimming were derived from the DNA. The profile shows 150,000 to 200,000 clones, around 77% of them singletons. The V segment lost 0 bases and the J segment 0 bases; nucleotides outside the gene matches: 5. The CDR3 spans 17 residues. CDR1 and CDR2 from the germline V gene are SGDLS and YYNGEE. The TCR was taken from a man in his sixties or seventies with acute or convalescent COVID-19. This chain uses TRBV9 with TRBJ2-2; 7 nucleotides align to TRBD1. The sample consisted of peripheral blood. CDR3 residues: CASSVDMGTANTGELFF. The DNA for the CDR3 is TGTGCCAGCAGCGTAGACATGGGGACAGCGAACACCGGGGAGCTGTTTTTT.